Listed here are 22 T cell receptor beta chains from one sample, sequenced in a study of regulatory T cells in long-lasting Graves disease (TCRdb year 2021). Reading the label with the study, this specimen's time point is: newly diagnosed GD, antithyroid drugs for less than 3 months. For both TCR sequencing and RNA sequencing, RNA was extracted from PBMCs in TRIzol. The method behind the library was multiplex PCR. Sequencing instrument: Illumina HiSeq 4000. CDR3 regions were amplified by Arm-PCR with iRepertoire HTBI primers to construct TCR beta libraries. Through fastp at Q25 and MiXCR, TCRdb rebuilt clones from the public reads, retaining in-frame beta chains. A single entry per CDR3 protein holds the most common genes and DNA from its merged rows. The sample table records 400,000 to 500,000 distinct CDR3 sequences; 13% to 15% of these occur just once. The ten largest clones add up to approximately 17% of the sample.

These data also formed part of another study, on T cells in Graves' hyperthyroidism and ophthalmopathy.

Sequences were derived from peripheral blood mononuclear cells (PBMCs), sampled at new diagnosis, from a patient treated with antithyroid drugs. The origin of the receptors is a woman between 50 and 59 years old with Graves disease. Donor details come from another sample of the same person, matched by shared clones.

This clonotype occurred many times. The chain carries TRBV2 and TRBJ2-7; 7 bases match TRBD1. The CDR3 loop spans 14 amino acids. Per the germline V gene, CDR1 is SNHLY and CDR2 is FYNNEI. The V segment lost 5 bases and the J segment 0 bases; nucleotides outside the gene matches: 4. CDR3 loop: CASSPDRDSYEQYF. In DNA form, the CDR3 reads TGTGCCAGCAGTCCAGACAGGGACTCCTACGAGCAGTACTTC.

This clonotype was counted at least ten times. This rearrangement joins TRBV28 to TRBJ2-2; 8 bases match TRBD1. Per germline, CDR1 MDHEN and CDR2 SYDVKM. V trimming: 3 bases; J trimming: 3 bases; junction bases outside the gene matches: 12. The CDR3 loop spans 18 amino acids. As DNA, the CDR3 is TGTGCCAGCAGTTTCGCCTCCTCCGGGACAGGTCACACCGGGGAGCTGTTTTTT. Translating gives CASSFASSGTGHTGELFF.

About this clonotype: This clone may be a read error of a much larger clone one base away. The CDR3 sequence is CASTPGLERVYEQYF. In nucleotides, the CDR3 is TGTGCCAGCACCCCAGGACTAGAAAGGGTCTACGAGCAGTACTTC. The chain joins TRBV5-4 to TRBJ2-7, with 7 bases fitting TRBD2. J was trimmed by 3 bases and V by 6 bases; bases with no gene match: 12. The CDR3 is 15 amino acids. Germline CDR1 and CDR2: SGHNT and YYREEE (reference sequence).

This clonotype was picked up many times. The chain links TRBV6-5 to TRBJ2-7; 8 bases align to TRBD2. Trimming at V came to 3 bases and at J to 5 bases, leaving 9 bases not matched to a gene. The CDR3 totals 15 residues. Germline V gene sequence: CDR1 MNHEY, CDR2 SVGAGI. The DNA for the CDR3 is TGTGCCAGCAGTTATGGTCCGGGACTAGTTCACGAGCAGTACTTC. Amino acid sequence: CASSYGPGLVHEQYF.

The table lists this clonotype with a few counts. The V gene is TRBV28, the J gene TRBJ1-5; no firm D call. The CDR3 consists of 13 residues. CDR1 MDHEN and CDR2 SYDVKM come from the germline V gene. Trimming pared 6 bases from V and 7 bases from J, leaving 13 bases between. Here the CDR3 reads CASRVLAAQPQHF. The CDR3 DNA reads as TGTGCCAGCAGGGTACTTGCCGCCCAGCCCCAGCATTTT. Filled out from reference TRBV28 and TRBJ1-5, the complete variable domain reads DVKVTQSSRYLVKRTGEKVFLECVQDMDHENMFWYRQDPGLGLRLIYFSYDVKMKEKGDIPEGYSVSREKKERFSLILESASTNQTSMYLCASRVLAAQPQHFGDGTRLSIL.

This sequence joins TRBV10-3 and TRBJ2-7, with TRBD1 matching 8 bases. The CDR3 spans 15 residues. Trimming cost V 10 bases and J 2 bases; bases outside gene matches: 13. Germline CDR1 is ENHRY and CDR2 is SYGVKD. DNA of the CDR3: TGTGCCACAATTACCCCACAGGGGGGAGCCTACGAGCAGTACTTC. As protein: CATITPQGGAYEQYF.

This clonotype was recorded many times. The CDR3 loop reads CASSKVAGGSTDTQYF. For the CDR3, the DNA is TGTGCCAGCAGTAAAGTAGCGGGAGGGAGCACAGATACGCAGTATTTT. The rearrangement uses TRBV2 and TRBJ2-3, with TRBD2 matching 11 bases. CDR3 length: 16 residues. Germline values: CDR1 SNHLY, CDR2 FYNNEI. Germline trimming cut 5 bases from V and 0 bases from J; bases unmatched to any gene: 4.

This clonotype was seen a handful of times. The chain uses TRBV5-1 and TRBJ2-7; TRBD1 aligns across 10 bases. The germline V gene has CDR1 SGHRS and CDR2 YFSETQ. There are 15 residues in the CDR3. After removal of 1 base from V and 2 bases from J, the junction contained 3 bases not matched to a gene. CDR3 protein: CASSLIGTGAYEQYF. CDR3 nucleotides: TGCGCCAGCAGCTTGATCGGGACAGGGGCCTACGAGCAGTACTTC.

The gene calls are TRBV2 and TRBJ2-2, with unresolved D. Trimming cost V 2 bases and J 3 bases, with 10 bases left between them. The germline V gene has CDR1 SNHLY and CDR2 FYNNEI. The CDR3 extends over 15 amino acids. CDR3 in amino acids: CASSEIGIDTGELFF. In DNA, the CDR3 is TGTGCCAGCAGTGAAATTGGGATCGACACCGGGGAGCTGTTTTTT.

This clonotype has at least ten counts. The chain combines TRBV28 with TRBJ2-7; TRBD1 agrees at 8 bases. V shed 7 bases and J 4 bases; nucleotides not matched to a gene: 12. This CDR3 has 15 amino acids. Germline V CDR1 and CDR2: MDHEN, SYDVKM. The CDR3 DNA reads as TGTGCCAGCAACCGCCCCAGGGGGCGCCTGTACGAGCAGTACTTC. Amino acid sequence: CASNRPRGRLYEQYF.

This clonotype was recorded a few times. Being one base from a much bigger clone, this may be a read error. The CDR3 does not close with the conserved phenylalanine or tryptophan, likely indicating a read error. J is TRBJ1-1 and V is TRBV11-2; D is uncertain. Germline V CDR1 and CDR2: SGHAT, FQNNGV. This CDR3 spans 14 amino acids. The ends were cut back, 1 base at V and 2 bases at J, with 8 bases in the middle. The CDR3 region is CASSLVWRNTEAFS. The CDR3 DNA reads TGTGCCAGCAGCTTAGTATGGCGCAACACTGAAGCTTTCTCT.

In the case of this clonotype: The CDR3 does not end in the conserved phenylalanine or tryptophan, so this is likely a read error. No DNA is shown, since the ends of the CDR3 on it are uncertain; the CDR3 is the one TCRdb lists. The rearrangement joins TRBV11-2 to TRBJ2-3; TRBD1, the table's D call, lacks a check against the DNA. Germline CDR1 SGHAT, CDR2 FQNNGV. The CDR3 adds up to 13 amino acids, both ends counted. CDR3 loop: CASSPGIGETQYL.

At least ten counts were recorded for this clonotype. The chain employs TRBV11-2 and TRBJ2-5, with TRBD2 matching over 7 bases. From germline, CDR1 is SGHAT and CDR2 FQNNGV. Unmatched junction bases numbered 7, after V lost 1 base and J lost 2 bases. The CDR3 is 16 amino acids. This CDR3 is CASSLGAAGPQETQYF. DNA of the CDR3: TGTGCCAGCAGCTTAGGGGCAGCGGGGCCACAAGAGACCCAGTACTTC.

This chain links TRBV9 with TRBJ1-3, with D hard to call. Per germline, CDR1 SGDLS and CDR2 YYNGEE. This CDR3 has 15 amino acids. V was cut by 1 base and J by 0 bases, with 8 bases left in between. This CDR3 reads CASSVLPSSGNTIYF. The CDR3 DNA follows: TGTGCCAGCAGCGTACTCCCCAGCTCTGGAAACACCATATATTTT.

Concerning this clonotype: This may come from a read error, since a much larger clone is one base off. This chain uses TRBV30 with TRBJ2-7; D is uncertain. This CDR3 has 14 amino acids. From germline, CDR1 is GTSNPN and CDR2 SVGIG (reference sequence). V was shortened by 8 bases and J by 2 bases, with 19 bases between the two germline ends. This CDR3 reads CASSPLQRTYEQYF. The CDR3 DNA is TGTGCCAGCTCACCCCTACAGCGTACCTACGAGCAGTACTTC.

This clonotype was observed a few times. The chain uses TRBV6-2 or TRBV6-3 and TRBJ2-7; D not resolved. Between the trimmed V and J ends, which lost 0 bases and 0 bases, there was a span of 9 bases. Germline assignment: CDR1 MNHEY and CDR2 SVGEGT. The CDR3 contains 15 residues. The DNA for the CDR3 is TGTGCCAGCAGTTACTCTGCCGGAAGCTCCTACGAGCAGTACTTC. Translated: CASSYSAGSSYEQYF.

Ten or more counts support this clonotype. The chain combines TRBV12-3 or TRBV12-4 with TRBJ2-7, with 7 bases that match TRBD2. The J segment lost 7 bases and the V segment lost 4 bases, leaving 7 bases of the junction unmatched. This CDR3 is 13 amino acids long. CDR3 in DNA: TGTGCCAGCAGTTGGTCGGGAGGCTGGGAGCAGTACTTC. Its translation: CASSWSGGWEQYF.

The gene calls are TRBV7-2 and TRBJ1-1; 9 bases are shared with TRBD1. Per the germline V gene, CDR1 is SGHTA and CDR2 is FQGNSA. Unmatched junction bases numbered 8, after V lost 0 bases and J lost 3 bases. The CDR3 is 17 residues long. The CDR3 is CASSLAGIQGADTEAFF. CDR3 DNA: TGTGCCAGCAGCTTAGCAGGAATACAGGGGGCGGACACTGAAGCTTTCTTT. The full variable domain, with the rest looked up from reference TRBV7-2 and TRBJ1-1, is GAGVSQSPSNKVTEKGKDVELRCDPISGHTALYWYRQSLGQGLEFLIYFQGNSAPDKSGLPSDRFSAERTGGSVSTLTIQRTQQEDSAVYLCASSLAGIQGADTEAFFGQGTRLTVV.

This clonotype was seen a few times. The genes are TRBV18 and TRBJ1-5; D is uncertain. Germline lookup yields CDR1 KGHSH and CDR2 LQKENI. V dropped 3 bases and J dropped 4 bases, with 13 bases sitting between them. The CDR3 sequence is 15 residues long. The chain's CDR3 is CASSPDRMGNQPQHF. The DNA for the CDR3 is TGTGCCAGCTCACCGGATAGAATGGGAAATCAGCCCCAGCATTTT.

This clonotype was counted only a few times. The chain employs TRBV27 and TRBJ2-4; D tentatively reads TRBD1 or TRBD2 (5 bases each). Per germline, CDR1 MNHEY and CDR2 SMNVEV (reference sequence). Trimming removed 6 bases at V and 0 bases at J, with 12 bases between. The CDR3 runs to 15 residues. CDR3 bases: TGTGCCAGCAGCCCGGGGCGGGTAGCCAAAAACATTCAGTACTTC. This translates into CASSPGRVAKNIQYF.

The CDR3 sequence: CSARAGQNNSPLHF. CDR3 coding DNA: TGCAGTGCTAGAGCGGGACAGAATAATTCACCCCTCCACTTT. The chain uses TRBV20-1 and TRBJ1-6; 7 bases line up with TRBD1. Unmatched junction bases numbered 2, after V lost 1 base and J lost 5 bases. The CDR3 runs to 14 residues. From germline, CDR1 is DFQATT and CDR2 SNEGSKA (reference sequence).

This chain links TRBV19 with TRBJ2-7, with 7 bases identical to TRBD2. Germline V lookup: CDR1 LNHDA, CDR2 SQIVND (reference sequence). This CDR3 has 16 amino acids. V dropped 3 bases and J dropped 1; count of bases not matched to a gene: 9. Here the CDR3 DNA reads TGTGCCAGTAGTATTGGGCGCCAGCGGGGATCCTACGAGCAGTACTTC. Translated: CASSIGRQRGSYEQYF.